This T cell receptor (beta chain) derives from a study of blood T cell repertoires in COVID-19. Overall study: The United States, Italy and Spain supplied acute and convalescent COVID-19 samples. T cells, B-cell-depleted T cells, or PBMCs supplied cDNA or gDNA.

Per the original data handling: Reference gene primer amplification yielded estimated nucleated cell counts. Assay used: immunoSEQ multiplex PCR; TCRdb lists only in-frame clones, some missing. The DNA gave D and trimming, while V, J and clone size come from that table. The sample lists tens of thousands of clones, approximately 70% occurring once. Deletions cut 7 bases from V and 6 bases from J, with 16 bases between. CDR3 length equals 14 residues. Germline lookup yields CDR1 MNHEY and CDR2 SVGAGI. The genes are TRBV6-5 and TRBJ2-1; weak D call: TRBD2 (5 bases). Sample: peripheral blood. This sequence was found in a woman in her 70s with acute or convalescent COVID-19. The CDR3 loop reads CASKEGGWGNEQFF. As DNA, the CDR3 is TGTGCCAGCAAAGAGGGTGGGTGGGGCAATGAGCAGTTCTTC.